The clone carrying this T cell receptor beta chain came up a few times. Its antigen is as yet unknown. Genomic DNA was the PCR template. The TCR beta CDR3 region was amplified using 30 forward and 13 reverse primers. TCRdb called the multiplex PCR reads again in MiXCR, with one record for every CDR3 protein. The repertoire has fewer than 300,000 distinct CDR3 sequences, approximately 45% of them found once; the top ten carry roughly 15%. The CDR3 length is 15 residues. Germline V lookup: CDR1 SGDLS, CDR2 YYNGEE. The germline V and J ends were trimmed by 0 bases and 0 bases, with 9 bases remaining between them. This entry belongs to a study of type 1 and type 2 diabetes patients. Study context: T cells were magnetically sorted from PBMCs as CD4+ or CD8+ subsets.

Study conclusions and caveats: In type 2 diabetes, highly-expanded CD4+ clones took a median 3.9% of reads. Type 2 diabetes and control samples shared highly correlated V and J usage, averaging about 0.97. Both CD4+ and CD8+ type 2 diabetes repertoires showed significantly higher diversity than type 1.

The chain joins TRBV9 to TRBJ1-1; no clear D gene. The sequenced sample consisted of peripheral blood mononuclear cells (PBMCs). The origin of this receptor is a man between 18 and 29 years old with type 2 diabetes. CDR3 loop: CASSVEGGLNTEAFF. Here the CDR3 DNA reads TGTGCCAGCAGCGTAGAGGGCGGTTTGAACACTGAAGCTTTCTTT.